This T cell receptor (beta chain) was sequenced in a study of CD8 T cells in ankylosing spondylitis. As to this clonotype: Its antigen remains unknown.

The TCR beta libraries were generated through quantitative 5'-RACE incorporating molecular barcodes. TCRdb redid the calling of the 5' RACE reads with MiXCR, one entry per CDR3 protein. The sample includes roughly 700,000 distinct CDR3 sequences, about 20% of them seen just once. General study points: About 8 highly homologous variants made up a TCR beta motif, and this motif appeared characteristic of ankylosing spondylitis blood. Clones tied to disease were said to be significantly enriched in matched ankylosing spondylitis synovial fluid.

Sequencing was performed on blood, either unsorted or a sorted T cell fraction (not recorded which). The receptor was isolated from a male donor with ankylosing spondylitis.

Here the CDR3 reads CASSLAPGAGGNQPQHF. In nucleotides, the CDR3 is TGCGCCAGCAGCTTGGCCCCCGGCGCAGGAGGCAATCAGCCCCAGCATTTT. The V and J genes are TRBV5-1 and TRBJ1-5, with no clear D. Germline assignment: CDR1 SGHRS and CDR2 YFSETQ. Trimming removed 0 bases from V and 2 bases from J, with 15 bases in between. This CDR3 is built from 17 residues.